This TCR beta chain appears in the sequencing data of a study of blood T cells in healthy people across ages. The use of a sample-barcoded 5' primer and a J-beta primer mix characterized a second PCR of roughly 6 to 12 cycles. The authors tagged each cDNA molecule using a template-switch adaptor with 12 random nucleotides. TCRdb analysed the 5' RACE reads with MiXCR anew, one entry per CDR3 protein. The repertoire holds over a million distinct CDR3 sequences, with 40% to 45% as singletons. As regards this clonotype: Its antigen remains unknown.

This CDR3 contains 16 residues. Trimming left V 5 bases short and J 6 bases short, with 20 bases between. Study-wide findings and caveats: Expanded clonotype changes were possibly confounded by unknown donor CMV status.

The sequence was obtained from a woman aged 55-70 years in good health. This chain links TRBV12-3 or TRBV12-4 with TRBJ2-1; possibly TRBD1 for D (6 bases). Sequenced: blood. In DNA, the CDR3 is TGTGCCAGCAGTCCCCAAGCGGCAGGGGTGGGCAATGAGCAGTTCTTC. Its translation: CASSPQAAGVGNEQFF.